These 32 T cell receptor beta chains were sequenced from one sample in a study of patients and donors after allogeneic stem cell transplantation. TCRdb reanalysed the RT-PCR reads using MiXCR and keeps one entry per CDR3 protein. The sample includes more than 850,000 distinct CDR3 sequences, about a sixth of them seen just once. Sequenced input: blood, either unsorted or a sorted T cell fraction (not recorded which). The source of these receptors is a human donor who was either an allogeneic HSCT recipient or a stem cell or donor lymphocyte infusion donor (not recorded which). It is not recorded whose cells these are; they may come from a transplant donor.

The chain carries TRBV5-1 and TRBJ2-7; 12 bases fit TRBD2. This CDR3 region has 15 residues. CDR1 and CDR2 (germline): SGHRS, YFSETQ. Losses at the gene ends were 6 bases for V and 2 bases for J; bases not matched to a gene: 6. The CDR3 loop reads CASTRTSGVTYEQYF. Written as DNA, the CDR3 is TGCGCCAGCACCCGGACTAGCGGGGTTACCTACGAGCAGTACTTC.

This rearrangement joins TRBV9 to TRBJ2-3; 9 nucleotides match TRBD1. Germline trimming cut 3 bases from V and 3 bases from J; bases unmatched to any gene: 8. The CDR3 contains 16 residues. Germline V gene data show CDR1 as SGDLS and CDR2 as YYNGEE. As DNA, the CDR3 is TGTGCCAGCAGCGCCCGACAGGGGGGAGAAACAGATACGCAGTATTTT. Amino acids: CASSARQGGETDTQYF.

The chain carries TRBV11-3 and TRBJ2-1; 11 positions match TRBD2. The V gene end was trimmed by 4 bases and the J gene end by 7 bases; junction bases not matched to a gene: 6. This CDR3 has 15 amino acids. Germline V CDR1 and CDR2: SGHNT, YENEEA. The CDR3 here is CASSWVAGGSNEQFF. Written as DNA, the CDR3 is TGTGCCAGCAGCTGGGTAGCGGGAGGGTCTAATGAGCAGTTCTTC. The variable domain in full, completed from reference TRBV11-3 and TRBJ2-1, reads EAGVVQSPRYKIIEKKQPVAFWCNPISGHNTLYWYLQNLGQGPELLIRYENEEAVDDSQLPKDRFSAERLKGVDSTLKIQPAELGDSAVYLCASSWVAGGSNEQFFGPGTRLTVL.

The chain employs TRBV20-1 and TRBJ1-1, with D uncertain. From germline, CDR1 is DFQATT and CDR2 SNEGSKA (reference sequence). V was clipped by 6 bases and J by 3 bases, with 8 bases between them. This CDR3 has 11 amino acids. CDR3 in amino acids: CSARYDTEAFF. CDR3 DNA: TGCAGTGCGAGGTACGACACTGAAGCTTTCTTT.

The chain uses TRBV7-6 and TRBJ2-1; D might be TRBD1 or TRBD2, each matching 6 bases. V lost 5 bases and J 12 bases, leaving 20 bases between the germline ends. The CDR3 is 14 residues long. Germline loops: CDR1 SGHVS, CDR2 FNYEAQ. The CDR3 DNA sequence: TGTGCCAGCAGCCGGCAAGGAGGGGGTCAGTTGCAGTTCTTC. Translating it yields CASSRQGGGQLQFF.

This clonotype was seen a few times. The genes are TRBV5-5 and TRBJ1-2, with D unresolved. The germline CDR1 and CDR2 sequences are SGHKS and YYEKEE (reference sequence). V lost 2 bases to trimming and J lost 4 bases, with 9 bases between them. CDR3 length: 13 residues. CDR3 loop: CASSLWVPYGYTF. As DNA, the CDR3 is TGTGCCAGCAGCTTATGGGTTCCCTATGGCTACACCTTC.

The chain recombines TRBV15 with TRBJ2-1; D may correspond to TRBD1 or TRBD2 (6 bases each). V was clipped by 7 bases and J by 3 bases, with 16 bases between them. Germline loops: CDR1 LNHNV, CDR2 YYDKDF (reference sequence). The CDR3 has 15 amino acids. CDR3 nucleotides: TGTGCCACCAAATTTAGGGGGGATGGCTACAATGAGCAGTTCTTC. The encoded protein is CATKFRGDGYNEQFF.

A word on this clonotype: A read error may account for a junction end that differs from germline. V is TRBV7-3 and J is TRBJ2-1; D is possibly TRBD2 (6 bases). Germline V CDR1 and CDR2: SGHTA, FQGTGA. The CDR3 extends over 14 amino acids. CDR3 region: CASSLTDSGNEQFF. CDR3 nucleotide sequence: TGTGCCAGCAGCCTAACCGATAGCGGCAATGAGCAGTTCTTC.

This clonotype was recorded a few times. The rearrangement joins TRBV5-1 to TRBJ2-3; TRBD1 agrees at 8 bases. With 4 bases clipped from V and 5 bases from J, the junction kept 6 bases outside the gene matches. Germline V gene sequence: CDR1 SGHRS, CDR2 YFSETQ. The CDR3 extends over 14 amino acids. The CDR3 region is CASSPGQGRDTQYF. DNA for the CDR3: TGCGCCAGCAGCCCCGGACAGGGAAGAGATACGCAGTATTTT.

CDR3 DNA: TGTGCCAGCAGTTACTCTCCTAGCGGGGGTTCTGGGGCCAACGTCCTGACTTTC. As protein: CASSYSPSGGSGANVLTF. The gene calls are TRBV6-2 or TRBV6-3 and TRBJ2-6, with 10 bases identical to TRBD2. CDR1 MNHEY and CDR2 SVGEGT come from the germline V gene. The CDR3 extends over 18 amino acids. Unmatched junction bases numbered 3, after V lost 0 bases and J lost 1 base.

The rearrangement joins TRBV20-1 to TRBJ1-1, with D maybe TRBD1 (6 bases). Germline CDR1 and CDR2: DFQATT and SNEGSKA (reference sequence). The CDR3 has 15 residues. The ends were cut back, 1 base at V and 3 bases at J, with 15 bases in the middle. The CDR3 nucleotides read TGCAGTGCTAGAGGGGAGGGGGGATGGTACACTGAAGCTTTCTTT. It is translated as CSARGEGGWYTEAFF.

CDR3 sequence (DNA): TGCAGTGCTAGCGCCCTGAGAACTAACTATGGCTACACCTTC. Translated: CSASALRTNYGYTF. The chain joins TRBV20-1 to TRBJ1-2; D call uncertain. This CDR3 has 14 residues. With 3 bases removed from V and 0 bases from J, the gap between germline ends came to 11 bases. Germline V gene sequence: CDR1 DFQATT, CDR2 SNEGSKA (reference sequence).

The chain is built from TRBV19 and TRBJ2-2; a weak D match, TRBD1 (6 bases). The germline gives CDR1 LNHDA, CDR2 SQIVND (reference sequence). The CDR3 is made up of 14 amino acids. The V end was cut by 5 bases, the J end by 5 bases, with 12 bases between. The CDR3 loop reads CASSFLQGTGELFF. Here the CDR3 DNA reads TGTGCCAGTAGTTTCCTCCAGGGGACCGGGGAGCTGTTTTTT.

This clonotype was detected only a few times. This chain links TRBV24-1 with TRBJ2-3; 10 bases are a match to TRBD1. The CDR3 length is 16 residues. The germline CDR1 and CDR2 sequences are KGHDR and SFDVKD. V shed 4 bases, J shed 3 bases, and the junction held 6 bases outside the gene matches. The CDR3 loop is CATSDAPGQGTDTQYF. The CDR3 DNA sequence: TGTGCCACCAGTGACGCTCCGGGACAGGGGACAGATACGCAGTATTTT.

This clonotype was counted only a few times. This sequence joins TRBV12-3 or TRBV12-4 and TRBJ2-3; 7 bases are shared with TRBD1. The CDR3 extends over 16 amino acids. The V segment lost 5 bases and the J segment 1 base; nucleotides outside the gene matches: 9. The DNA of the CDR3 is TGTGCCAGCAGTGCCAGACAGGGTCCCGGCACAGATACGCAGTATTTT. This encodes CASSARQGPGTDTQYF.

This clonotype has a handful of counts. The rearrangement links TRBV6-5 to TRBJ2-1; the D is unclear. Trimming removed 2 bases at V and 0 bases at J, with 8 bases between. This CDR3 is 15 amino acids long. Looked up from germline, CDR1 is MNHEY and CDR2 is SVGAGI. This chain's CDR3 is CASSYVASSYNEQFF. The CDR3 DNA reads TGTGCCAGCAGTTACGTGGCGAGCTCCTACAATGAGCAGTTCTTC.

This clonotype was observed a few times. CDR3 sequence reads: CASSSIPTGKAEQYF. The CDR3 DNA is TGTGCCAGCAGCTCAATTCCGACAGGGAAGGCCGAGCAGTACTTC. The chain recombines TRBV7-9 with TRBJ2-7, with 7 bases lining up with TRBD1. This CDR3 is 15 amino acids long. V shed 4 bases, J shed 6 bases, and the junction held 12 bases outside the gene matches. Germline V CDR1 and CDR2: SEHNR, FQNEAQ (reference sequence).

The J gene is TRBJ2-6, the V gene TRBV30; tentative D call: TRBD1 (5 bases). CDR1 GTSNPN and CDR2 SVGIG come from the germline V gene (reference sequence). V was trimmed by 3 bases and J by 0 bases, leaving 12 bases between them. The CDR3 sequence is 16 residues long. CDR3 protein: CAWRGRTASGANVLTF. CDR3 in DNA: TGTGCCTGGAGGGGGCGGACGGCCTCTGGGGCCAACGTCCTGACTTTC.

This clonotype has at least ten counts. The chain employs TRBV12-3 or TRBV12-4 and TRBJ2-5; TRBD1 might be the D (6 bases). V was trimmed by 6 bases and J by 2 bases, leaving 13 bases between them. The CDR3 runs 14 residues. CDR3 nucleotide sequence: TGTGCCAGCAGCACTAACAGGGTACAAGAGACCCAGTACTTC. Translated, it gives CASSTNRVQETQYF.

The sample holds a few counts of this clonotype. J is TRBJ2-7 and V is TRBV20-1; 7 bases agree with TRBD2. This CDR3 is 13 amino acids long. CDR1 DFQATT and CDR2 SNEGSKA come from the germline V gene (reference sequence). The J segment lost 6 bases and the V segment lost 3 bases, leaving 8 bases of the junction unmatched. CDR3 amino acids: CSASGGRHREQYF. In nucleotides, the CDR3 is TGCAGTGCTAGCGGCGGGAGACATCGCGAGCAGTACTTC.

The V and J genes are TRBV27 and TRBJ1-1; the D gene is possibly TRBD1 (6 bases). This CDR3 is built from 14 residues. V lost 6 bases and J 3 bases, leaving 14 bases between the germline ends. The germline gives CDR1 MNHEY, CDR2 SMNVEV (reference sequence). The CDR3: CASRIQGSDTEAFF. Here the CDR3 DNA reads TGTGCCAGCAGGATACAGGGCAGCGACACTGAAGCTTTCTTT.

The chain recombines TRBV29-1 with TRBJ2-7; 9 positions match TRBD2. The CDR3 sequence is 14 residues long. Germline CDR1 is SQVTM and CDR2 is ANQGSEA. V gave up 6 bases and J gave up 0 bases; unmatched junction bases: 6. DNA for the CDR3: TGCAGCGTCCTAGCGGGGATAAGCTCCTACGAGCAGTACTTC. This encodes CSVLAGISSYEQYF.

This sequence joins TRBV9 and TRBJ2-5; D not resolved. V gave up 4 bases and J gave up 4 bases, with 14 bases separating them. The germline V gene has CDR1 SGDLS and CDR2 YYNGEE. The CDR3 is made up of 14 amino acids. In nucleotides, the CDR3 is TGTGCCAGCAGCATCCGGGTTTGGGGAGAGACCCAGTACTTC. It is translated as CASSIRVWGETQYF.

This chain joins TRBV6-5 and TRBJ2-3, with D perhaps TRBD1 (6 bases). The CDR3 is made up of 13 amino acids. Germline CDR1 reads MNHEY; CDR2 reads SVGAGI. Trimming cost V 1 base and J 7 bases, with 9 bases left between them. The CDR3 DNA reads TGTGCCAGCAGTTACTTCCAGGGGTATACGCAGTATTTT. This translates into CASSYFQGYTQYF.

The chain carries TRBV7-2 and TRBJ2-7; the D gene is possibly TRBD2 (6 bases). Germline assignment: CDR1 SGHTA and CDR2 FQGNSA. V was clipped by 1 base and J by 3 bases, with 13 bases between them. This CDR3 comprises 15 residues. DNA for the CDR3: TGTGCCAGCAGCTTAGAGACCGGGACTGGCTACGAGCAGTACTTC. It codes for CASSLETGTGYEQYF.

This clonotype showed up just a few times. The V gene is TRBV12-3 or TRBV12-4, the J gene TRBJ2-1; TRBD2 matches at 8 bases. V lost 6 bases, J lost 7 bases, and 11 bases stayed unmatched. The CDR3 has 15 amino acids. The CDR3 bases are TGTGCCAGCAGCCCCGAGAGCGGGAGAAGGAATGAGCAGTTCTTC. Translated, it gives CASSPESGRRNEQFF.

This clonotype was found many times. The chain carries TRBV12-3 or TRBV12-4 and TRBJ2-5, with D possibly being TRBD1 or TRBD2 (5 bases each). This CDR3 is built from 14 residues. Trimming took off 5 bases at V and 5 bases at J, with 15 bases between the two ends. CDR3 region: CASSLLGPSETQYF. In nucleotides, the CDR3 is TGTGCCAGCAGTCTACTGGGACCCTCGGAGACCCAGTACTTC.

V usage is TRBV3-1 and J usage is TRBJ2-1, with TRBD1 as a possible D gene (7 bases). CDR1 is LGHDT and CDR2 is YNNKEL in the germline V gene (reference sequence). V lost 4 bases, J lost 10 bases, and 14 bases lay in between. CDR3 length equals 13 residues. The CDR3 DNA reads TGTGCCAGCAGCCTTAGGACAGGAGGGGAGCAGTTCTTC. It encodes CASSLRTGGEQFF.

This clonotype was seen more than once but under ten times. The chain links TRBV7-2 to TRBJ2-7; the D is unclear. Looked up from germline, CDR1 is SGHTA and CDR2 is FQGNSA. This CDR3 has 13 amino acids. Trimming shortened V by 2 bases and J by 4 bases, and 9 bases separated the two germline ends. CDR3 in amino acids: CASSLLRLYEQYF. CDR3 sequence (DNA): TGTGCCAGCAGCTTACTCCGGCTTTACGAGCAGTACTTC.

Details on this clonotype: A much larger clone is a single base away; this may be a read error. Lacking the conserved final phenylalanine or tryptophan, this CDR3 likely reflects a read error. The chain uses TRBV9 and TRBJ1-3, with D possibly being TRBD1 (6 bases). This CDR3 contains 13 residues. CDR1 is SGDLS, CDR2 YYNGEE, per germline. Trimming cost V 2 bases and J 8 bases, with 11 bases left between them. For the CDR3, the DNA is TGTGCCAGCAGCGTCCCGGGGGCAGACACCATATATTAT. Its translation is CASSVPGADTIYY.

The chain couples TRBV7-8 to TRBJ2-5; D is unresolved. CDR3 length equals 15 residues. The V and J ends lost 5 bases and 5 bases respectively, with 18 bases between them. Germline values: CDR1 SGHVS, CDR2 FQNEAQ. This CDR3 reads CASSPNRVSRETQYF. The CDR3 bases are TGTGCCAGCAGCCCCAATAGGGTCTCCAGGGAGACCCAGTACTTC.

This clonotype was found a few times. The chain recombines TRBV25-1 with TRBJ1-3; no firm D call. This CDR3 has 16 amino acids. V lost 3 bases, J lost 0 bases, and 12 bases lay in between. Germline CDR1 MGHDK, CDR2 SYGVNS. CDR3 region: CASSDYSSHSGNTIYF. The CDR3 DNA sequence: TGTGCCAGCAGTGATTACTCGTCACACTCTGGAAACACCATATATTTT.